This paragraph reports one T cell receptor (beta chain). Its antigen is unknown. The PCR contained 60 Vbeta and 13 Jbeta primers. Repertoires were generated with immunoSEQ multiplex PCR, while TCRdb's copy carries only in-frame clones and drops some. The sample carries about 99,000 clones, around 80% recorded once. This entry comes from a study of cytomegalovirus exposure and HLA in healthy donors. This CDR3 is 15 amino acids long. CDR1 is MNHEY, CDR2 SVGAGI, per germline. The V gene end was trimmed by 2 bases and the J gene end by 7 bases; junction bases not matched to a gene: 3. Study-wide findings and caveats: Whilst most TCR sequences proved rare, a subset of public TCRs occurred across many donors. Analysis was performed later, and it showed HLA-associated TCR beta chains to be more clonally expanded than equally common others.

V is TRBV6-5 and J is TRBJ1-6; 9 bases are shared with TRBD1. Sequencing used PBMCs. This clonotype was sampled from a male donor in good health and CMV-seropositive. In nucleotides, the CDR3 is TGTGCCAGCAGTTACCGACAGGGGGGGAATTCACCCCTCCACTTT. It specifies CASSYRQGGNSPLHF.